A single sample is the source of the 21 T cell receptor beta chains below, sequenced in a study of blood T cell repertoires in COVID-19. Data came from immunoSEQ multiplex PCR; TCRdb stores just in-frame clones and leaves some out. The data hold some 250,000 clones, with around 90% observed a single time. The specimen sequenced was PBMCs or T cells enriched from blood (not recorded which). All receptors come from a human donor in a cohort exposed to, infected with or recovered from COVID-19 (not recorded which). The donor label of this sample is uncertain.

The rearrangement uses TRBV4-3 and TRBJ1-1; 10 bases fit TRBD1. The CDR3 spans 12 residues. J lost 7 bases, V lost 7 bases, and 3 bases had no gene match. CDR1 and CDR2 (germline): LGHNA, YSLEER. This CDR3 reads CASTGTGDEAFF. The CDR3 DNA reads TGCGCCAGCACCGGGACAGGGGATGAAGCTTTCTTT.

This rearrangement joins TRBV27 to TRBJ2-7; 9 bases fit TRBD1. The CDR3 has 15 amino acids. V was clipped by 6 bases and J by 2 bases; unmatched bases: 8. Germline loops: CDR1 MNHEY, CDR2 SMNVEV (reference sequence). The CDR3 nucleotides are TGTGCCAGCAGCCCGGGACAGGGAGCCCCCTACGAGCAGTACTTC. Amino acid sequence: CASSPGQGAPYEQYF.

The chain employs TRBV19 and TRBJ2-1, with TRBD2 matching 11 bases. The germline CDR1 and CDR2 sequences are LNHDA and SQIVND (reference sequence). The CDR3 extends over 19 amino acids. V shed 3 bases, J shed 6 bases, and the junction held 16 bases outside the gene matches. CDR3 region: CASSIQITTGTSGPNEQFF. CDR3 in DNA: TGTGCCAGTAGTATCCAAATTACCACCGGGACTAGCGGACCCAATGAGCAGTTCTTC.

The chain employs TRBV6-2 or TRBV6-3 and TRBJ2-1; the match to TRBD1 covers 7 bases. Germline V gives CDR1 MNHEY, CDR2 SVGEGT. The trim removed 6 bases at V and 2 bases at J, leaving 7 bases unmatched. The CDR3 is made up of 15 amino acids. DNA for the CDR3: TGTGCCAGCAGCTTAGACAGGGCGCCCTACAATGAGCAGTTCTTC. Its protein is CASSLDRAPYNEQFF.

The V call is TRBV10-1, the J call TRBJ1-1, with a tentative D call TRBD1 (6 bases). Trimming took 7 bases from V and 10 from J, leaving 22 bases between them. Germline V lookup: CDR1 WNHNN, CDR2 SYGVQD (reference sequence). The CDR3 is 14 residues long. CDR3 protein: CASTPSVGAGPAFF. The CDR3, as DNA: TGCGCCAGCACCCCGAGCGTGGGGGCAGGTCCAGCTTTCTTT.

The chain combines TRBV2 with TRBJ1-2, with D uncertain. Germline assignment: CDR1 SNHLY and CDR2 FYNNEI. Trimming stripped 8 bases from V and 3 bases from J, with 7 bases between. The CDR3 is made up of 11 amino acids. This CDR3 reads CASAQDYGYTF. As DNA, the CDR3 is TGTGCCAGCGCGCAGGACTATGGCTACACCTTC.

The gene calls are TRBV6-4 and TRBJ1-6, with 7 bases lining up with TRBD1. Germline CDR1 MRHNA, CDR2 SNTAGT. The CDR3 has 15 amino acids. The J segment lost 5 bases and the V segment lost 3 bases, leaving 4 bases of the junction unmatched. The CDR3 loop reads CASSESGGNNSPLHF. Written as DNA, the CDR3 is TGTGCCAGCAGTGAATCAGGGGGAAATAATTCACCCCTCCACTTT.

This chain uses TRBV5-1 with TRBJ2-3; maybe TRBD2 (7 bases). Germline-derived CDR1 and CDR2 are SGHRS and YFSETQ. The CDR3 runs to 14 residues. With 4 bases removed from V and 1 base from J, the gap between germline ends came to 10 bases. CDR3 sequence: CASSGGARTDTQYF. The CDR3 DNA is TGCGCCAGCAGCGGGGGGGCTCGCACAGATACGCAGTATTTT.

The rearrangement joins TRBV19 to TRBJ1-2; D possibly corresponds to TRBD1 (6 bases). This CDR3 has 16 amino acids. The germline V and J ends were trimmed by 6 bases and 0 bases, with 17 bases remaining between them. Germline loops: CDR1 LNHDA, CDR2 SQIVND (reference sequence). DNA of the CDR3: TGTGCCAGTAGGGGACACGCCGAGGATACTAACTATGGCTACACCTTC. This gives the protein CASRGHAEDTNYGYTF.

The CDR3 sequence: CASSQDQTGVNEKLFF. DNA of the CDR3: TGCGCCAGCAGCCAGGACCAAACAGGGGTAAATGAAAAACTGTTTTTT. The genes are TRBV5-1 and TRBJ1-4, with TRBD1 matching 7 bases. The CDR3 loop spans 16 amino acids. The junction had 11 bases not matched to a gene; V was cut back by 4 bases and J by 5 bases. Germline V gene sequence: CDR1 SGHRS, CDR2 YFSETQ. Together with reference TRBV5-1 and TRBJ1-4, the CDR3 gives the full variable domain: KAGVTQTPRYLIKTRGQQVTLSCSPISGHRSVSWYQQTPGQGLQFLFEYFSETQRNKGNFPGRFSGRQFSNSRSEMNVSTLELGDSALYLCASSQDQTGVNEKLFFGSGTQLSVL.

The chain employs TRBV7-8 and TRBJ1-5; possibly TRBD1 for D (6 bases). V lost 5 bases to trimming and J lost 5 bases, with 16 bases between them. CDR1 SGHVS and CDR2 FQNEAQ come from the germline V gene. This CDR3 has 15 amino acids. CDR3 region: CASSEEQGVYQPQHF. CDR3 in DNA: TGTGCCAGCAGCGAGGAACAGGGCGTTTATCAGCCCCAGCATTTT.

CDR3 in amino acids: CASSQGQGSNEKLFF. The CDR3 DNA reads as TGCGCCAGCAGCCAAGGGCAGGGGTCTAATGAAAAACTGTTTTTT. V usage is TRBV4-1 and J usage is TRBJ1-4, with D possibly TRBD1 on 6 matching bases. The CDR3 loop spans 15 amino acids. Germline assignment: CDR1 MGHRA and CDR2 YSYEKL. Trimming took 1 base from V and 3 from J, leaving 9 bases between them.

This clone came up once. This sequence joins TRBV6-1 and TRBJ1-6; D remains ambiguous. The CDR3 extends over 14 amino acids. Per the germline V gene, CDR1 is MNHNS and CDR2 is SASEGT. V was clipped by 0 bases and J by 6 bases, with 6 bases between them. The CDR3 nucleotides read TGTGCCAGCAGTGAAGCCCCGGTTAATTCACCCCTCCACTTT. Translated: CASSEAPVNSPLHF.

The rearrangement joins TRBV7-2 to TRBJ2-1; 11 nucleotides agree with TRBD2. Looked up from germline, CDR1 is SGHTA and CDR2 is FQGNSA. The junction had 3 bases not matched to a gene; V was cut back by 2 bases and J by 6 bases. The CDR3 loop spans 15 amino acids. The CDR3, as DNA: TGTGCCAGCAGCTTACTAGCGGGGGGCATCAATGAGCAGTTCTTC. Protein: CASSLLAGGINEQFF.

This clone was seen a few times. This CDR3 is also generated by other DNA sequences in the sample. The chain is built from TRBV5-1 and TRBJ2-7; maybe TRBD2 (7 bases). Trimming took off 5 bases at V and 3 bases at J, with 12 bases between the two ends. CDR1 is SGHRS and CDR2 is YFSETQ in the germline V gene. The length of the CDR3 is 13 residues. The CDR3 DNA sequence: TGCGCCAGCAGGGGGGGGGCCGACTACGAGCAGTACTTC. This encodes CASRGGADYEQYF.

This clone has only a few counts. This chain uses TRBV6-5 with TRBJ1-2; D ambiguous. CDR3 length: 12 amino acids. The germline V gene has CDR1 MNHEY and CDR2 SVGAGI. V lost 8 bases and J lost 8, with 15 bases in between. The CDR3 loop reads CASFRRRGGYTF. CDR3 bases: TGTGCCAGCTTCCGGCGAAGAGGAGGCTACACCTTC.

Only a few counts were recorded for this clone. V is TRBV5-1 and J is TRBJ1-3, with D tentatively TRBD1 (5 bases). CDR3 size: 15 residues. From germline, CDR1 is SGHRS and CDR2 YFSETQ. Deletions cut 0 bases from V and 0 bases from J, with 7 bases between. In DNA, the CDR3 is TGCGCCAGCAGCTTGGGACAGAGCTCTGGAAACACCATATATTTT. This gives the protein CASSLGQSSGNTIYF.

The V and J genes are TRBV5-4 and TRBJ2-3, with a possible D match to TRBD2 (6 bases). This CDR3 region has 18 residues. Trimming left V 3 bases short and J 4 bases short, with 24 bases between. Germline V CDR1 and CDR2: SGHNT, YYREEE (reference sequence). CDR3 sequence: CASSSPDFGGFSADTQYF. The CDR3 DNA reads TGTGCCAGCAGCTCACCCGATTTTGGGGGGTTTAGTGCAGATACGCAGTATTTT.

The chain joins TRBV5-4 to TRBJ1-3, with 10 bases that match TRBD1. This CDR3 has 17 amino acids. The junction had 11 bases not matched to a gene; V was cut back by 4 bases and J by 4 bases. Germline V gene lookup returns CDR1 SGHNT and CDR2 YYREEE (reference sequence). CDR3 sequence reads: CASSPGGQGRRGNTIYF. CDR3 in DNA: TGTGCCAGCAGCCCGGGGGGACAGGGGAGGAGAGGAAACACCATATATTTT.

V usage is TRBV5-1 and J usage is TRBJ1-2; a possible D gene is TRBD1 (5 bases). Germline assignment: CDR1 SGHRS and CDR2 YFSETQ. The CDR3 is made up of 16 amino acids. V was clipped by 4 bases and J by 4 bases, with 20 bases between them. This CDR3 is CASSHTSRQRFYGYTF. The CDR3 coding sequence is TGCGCCAGCAGCCACACCTCACGACAGCGATTCTATGGCTACACCTTC.

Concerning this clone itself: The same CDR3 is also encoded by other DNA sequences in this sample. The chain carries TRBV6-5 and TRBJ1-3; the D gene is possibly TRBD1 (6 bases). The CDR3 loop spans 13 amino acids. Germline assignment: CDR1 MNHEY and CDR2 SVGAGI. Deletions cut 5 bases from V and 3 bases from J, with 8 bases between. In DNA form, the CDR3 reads TGTGCCAGCAGTCGGGACATTGGAAACACCATATATTTT. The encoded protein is CASSRDIGNTIYF.